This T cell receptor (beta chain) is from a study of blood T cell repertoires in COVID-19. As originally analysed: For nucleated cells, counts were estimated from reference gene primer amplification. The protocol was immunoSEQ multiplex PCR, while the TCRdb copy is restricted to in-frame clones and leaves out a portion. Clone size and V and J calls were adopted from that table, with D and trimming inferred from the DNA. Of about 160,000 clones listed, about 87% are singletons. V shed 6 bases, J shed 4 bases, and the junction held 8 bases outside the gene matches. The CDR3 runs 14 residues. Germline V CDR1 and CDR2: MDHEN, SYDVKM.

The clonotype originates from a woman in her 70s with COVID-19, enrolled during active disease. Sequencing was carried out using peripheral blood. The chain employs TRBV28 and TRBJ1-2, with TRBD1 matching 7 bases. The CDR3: CASRHGQAVYGYTF. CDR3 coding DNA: TGTGCCAGCAGACATGGACAGGCCGTCTATGGCTACACCTTC.